The 5 T cell receptor beta chains below all came from one sample that was sequenced in a study of blood T cells in healthy people across ages. With a J-beta primer mix and a sample-barcoded 5' primer, a second PCR ran about 6 to 11 cycles. TCRdb fed the 5' RACE reads into MiXCR, producing one record per CDR3 protein. The table has about 720,000 distinct CDR3 sequences, 20% to 25% seen once; the top ten hold roughly 22%. The sample was blood. The receptors stem from an older man in good health.

This clonotype showed up just a few times. The chain is built from TRBV7-2 and TRBJ2-1; D is unclear. Germline V gives CDR1 SGHTA, CDR2 FQGNSA. CDR3 size: 13 residues. V lost 1 base and J 15 bases, leaving 16 bases between the germline ends. For the CDR3, the DNA is TGTGCCAGCAGCTTAGGAGAAAATACATGGCGGTTCTTC. This translates into CASSLGENTWRFF.

The chain is built from TRBV7-3 and TRBJ2-1, with no clear D. V was cut by 5 bases and J by 12 bases, with 17 bases left in between. This CDR3 is 13 amino acids long. CDR1 SGHTA and CDR2 FQGTGA come from the germline V gene. The CDR3 DNA reads as TGTGCCAGCAGCCCAATGGGGTCGGCGAGGCAGTTCTTC. Translating gives CASSPMGSARQFF.

This clonotype turned up a few times. DNA of the CDR3: TGTGCCAGCAGTGTCCCCGGGGAGGCTCAGCCCCAGCATTTT. Its translation: CASSVPGEAQPQHF. The J gene is TRBJ1-5, the V gene TRBV28; D gene ambiguous. Germline CDR1 and CDR2: MDHEN and SYDVKM. Trimming took 5 bases from V and 6 from J, leaving 14 bases between them. This CDR3 is built from 14 residues.

This chain joins TRBV27 and TRBJ1-6, with 7 bases lining up with TRBD1. This CDR3 spans 16 amino acids. Trimming took 5 bases from V and 7 from J; bases not matched to a gene: 11. Germline V CDR1 and CDR2: MNHEY, SMNVEV (reference sequence). DNA of the CDR3: TGTGCCAGCAGTGTGAACAGGGGTAGGGGAAATTCACCCCTCCACTTT. Protein sequence: CASSVNRGRGNSPLHF.

This clonotype was seen a handful of times. In nucleotides, the CDR3 is TGTGCCAGCAGTTTATCCGCAGGAACTGAAGCTTTCTTT. Amino acid sequence: CASSLSAGTEAFF. This chain joins TRBV12-3 or TRBV12-4 and TRBJ1-1; D is unresolved. The CDR3 extends over 13 amino acids. With 2 bases removed from V and 5 bases from J, the gap between germline ends came to 9 bases.